The 8 T cell receptor beta chains below were found in one sample sequenced in a study of regulatory T cells in long-lasting Graves disease. Time point meaning: newly diagnosed GD, antithyroid drugs for less than 3 months. TCR sequences were obtained from RNA taken from PBMCs. Arm-PCR of CDR3 regions with iRepertoire HTBI primers generated TCR beta libraries. TCRdb independently ran MiXCR on the multiplex PCR reads; one entry per CDR3 protein. This table has 680,000 or so distinct CDR3 sequences, about 16% appearing once. The same sample was also studied in work on T cells in Graves' hyperthyroidism and ophthalmopathy.

The source material was peripheral blood mononuclear cells (PBMCs), sampled at new diagnosis, from a patient treated with antithyroid drugs. These TCRs come from a woman in her thirties with Graves disease.

The table lists this clonotype with many counts. The chain employs TRBV12-3 or TRBV12-4 and TRBJ1-6, with D uncertain. This CDR3 spans 13 amino acids. V was clipped by 6 bases and J by 7 bases, with 10 bases between them. CDR3 DNA: TGTGCCAGCAGACGACGGGAGAATTCACCCCTCCACTTT. It codes for CASRRRENSPLHF.

Concerning this clonotype: An end of the junction does not agree with germline; a read error may underlie this. CDR3 nucleotide sequence: TGCAATGCTAGAGACGGGGTCTTTGCTGGAAACACCATATATTTT. It codes for CNARDGVFAGNTIYF. The gene calls are TRBV20-1 and TRBJ1-3; D is uncertain. Germline values: CDR1 DFQATT, CDR2 SNEGSKA (reference sequence). The CDR3 consists of 15 residues.

The chain has TRBV20-1 and TRBJ2-2, with TRBD2 identical over 8 bases. The CDR3 length is 15 residues. Germline CDR1 DFQATT, CDR2 SNEGSKA (reference sequence). V shed 3 bases and J 6 bases; nucleotides not matched to a gene: 9. CDR3 amino acids: CSARGSGSISGELFF. The DNA of the CDR3 is TGCAGTGCTAGGGGAAGCGGGAGTATATCCGGGGAGCTGTTTTTT.

This clonotype was seen repeatedly, ten times or more. This chain links TRBV6-1 with TRBJ2-7; D may be TRBD1 or TRBD2 (5 bases each). Trimming cost V 2 bases and J 0 bases, with 8 bases left between them. The germline V gene has CDR1 MNHNS and CDR2 SASEGT. The CDR3 extends over 14 amino acids. DNA of the CDR3: TGTGCCAGCAGTGAAATGGGGGACTCCTACGAGCAGTACTTC. This codes for CASSEMGDSYEQYF.

V is TRBV13 and J is TRBJ1-6; 11 nucleotides line up with TRBD1. CDR1 and CDR2 from the germline V gene are PRHDT and FYEKMQ (reference sequence). The length of the CDR3 is 16 residues. The V and J ends lost 6 bases and 5 bases, in that order; junction bases with no gene match: 6. CDR3 DNA sequence: TGTGCCAGCAGGCCCGGACAGGGGGCTAATAATTCACCCCTCCACTTT. This sequence encodes CASRPGQGANNSPLHF.

Many counts were recorded for this clonotype. The rearrangement uses TRBV12-3 or TRBV12-4 and TRBJ2-1; no firm D call. Trimming took 1 base from V and 6 from J, leaving 10 bases between them. CDR3 length: 14 residues. CDR3 amino acids: CASSLETFGNEQFF. As DNA, the CDR3 is TGTGCCAGCAGTTTAGAGACCTTCGGCAATGAGCAGTTCTTC.

This clonotype was observed many times. This chain uses TRBV28 with TRBJ2-3, with D possibly being TRBD1 or TRBD2 (5 bases each). In germline, CDR1 is MDHEN, CDR2 SYDVKM. V lost 5 bases and J 4 bases, leaving 16 bases between the germline ends. This CDR3 has 15 amino acids. The CDR3 region has the DNA TGTGCCAGCAGTCTACTCATGGGGGTCCCAGATACGCAGTATTTT. This translates into CASSLLMGVPDTQYF.

This chain links TRBV28 with TRBJ1-5; D possibly corresponds to TRBD1 (6 bases). The CDR3 consists of 15 residues. V lost 5 bases and J lost 6, with 17 bases in between. CDR1 MDHEN and CDR2 SYDVKM come from the germline V gene. The CDR3 bases are TGTGCCAGCAGTCTGCGAGATAAGGGGGGTCAGCCCCAGCATTTT. Its translation: CASSLRDKGGQPQHF.